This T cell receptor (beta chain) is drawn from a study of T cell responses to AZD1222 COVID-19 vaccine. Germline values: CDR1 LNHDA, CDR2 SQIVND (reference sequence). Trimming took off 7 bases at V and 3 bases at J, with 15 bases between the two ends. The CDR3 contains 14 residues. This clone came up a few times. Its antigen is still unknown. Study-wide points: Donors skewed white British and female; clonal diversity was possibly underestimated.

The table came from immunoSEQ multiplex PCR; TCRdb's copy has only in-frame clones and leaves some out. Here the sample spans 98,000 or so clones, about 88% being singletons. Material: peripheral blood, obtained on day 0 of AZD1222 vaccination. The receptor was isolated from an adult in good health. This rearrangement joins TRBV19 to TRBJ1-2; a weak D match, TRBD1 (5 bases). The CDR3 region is CASKDWGPDYGYTF. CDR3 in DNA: TGTGCCAGTAAGGATTGGGGACCGGACTATGGCTACACCTTC.